This T cell receptor (beta chain) was obtained from a study of OX40 agonist ivuxolimab in advanced cancers. TCRdb's table, derived via immunoSEQ multiplex PCR, lists solely in-frame clones and lacks some. The sample carries 43,000 or so clones, almost 90% recorded once. The sequences come from CD4+ or CD8+ T cells sorted from blood, collected in a trial of the OX40 agonist ivuxolimab. The sequence derives from an adult with an advanced solid tumor such as melanoma, head and neck, liver or kidney cancer.

The CDR3 region is CASSVDRGNYEQYF. CDR3 DNA: TGTGCCAGCAGTGTGGACAGGGGGAACTACGAGCAGTACTTC. The J gene is TRBJ2-7, the V gene TRBV2, with 10 bases lining up with TRBD1. The CDR3 totals 14 residues. Per germline, CDR1 SNHLY and CDR2 FYNNEI. J was trimmed by 3 bases and V by 4 bases; bases with no gene match: 3.